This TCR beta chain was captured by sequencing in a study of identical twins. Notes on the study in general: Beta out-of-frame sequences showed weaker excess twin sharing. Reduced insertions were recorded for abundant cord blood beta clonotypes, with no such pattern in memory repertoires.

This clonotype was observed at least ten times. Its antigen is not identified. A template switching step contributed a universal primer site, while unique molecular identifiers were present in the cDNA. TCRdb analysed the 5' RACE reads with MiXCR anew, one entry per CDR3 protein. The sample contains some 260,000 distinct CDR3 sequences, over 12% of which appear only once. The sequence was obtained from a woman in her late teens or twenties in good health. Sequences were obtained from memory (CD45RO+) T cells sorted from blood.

The CDR3 loop is CASSTAGGGSEQYF. In nucleotides, the CDR3 is TGTGCCAGCAGTACAGCGGGAGGGGGAAGCGAGCAGTACTTC. V and J are TRBV25-1 and TRBJ2-7; 10 bases match TRBD2. CDR3 length equals 14 residues. The germline gives CDR1 MGHDK, CDR2 SYGVNS. V lost 5 bases and J lost 6; bases outside the gene matches: 7.